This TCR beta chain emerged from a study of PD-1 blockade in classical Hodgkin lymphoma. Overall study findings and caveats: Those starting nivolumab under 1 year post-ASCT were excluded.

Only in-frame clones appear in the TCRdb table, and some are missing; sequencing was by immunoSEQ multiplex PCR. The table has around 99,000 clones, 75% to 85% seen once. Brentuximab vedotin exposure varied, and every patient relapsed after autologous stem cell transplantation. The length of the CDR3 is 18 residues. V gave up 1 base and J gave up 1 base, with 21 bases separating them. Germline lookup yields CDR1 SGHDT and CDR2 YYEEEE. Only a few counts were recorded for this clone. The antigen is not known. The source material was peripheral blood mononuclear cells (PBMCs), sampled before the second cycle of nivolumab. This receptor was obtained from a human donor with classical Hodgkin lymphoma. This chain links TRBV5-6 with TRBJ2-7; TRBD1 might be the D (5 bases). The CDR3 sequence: CASSLSGIGKTPSYEQYF. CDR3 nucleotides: TGTGCCAGCAGCTTGTCAGGGATAGGGAAAACCCCTTCCTACGAGCAGTACTTC. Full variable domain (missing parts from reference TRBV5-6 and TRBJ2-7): DAGVTQSPTHLIKTRGQQVTLRCSPKSGHDTVSWYQQALGQGPQFIFQYYEEEERQRGNFPDRFSGHQFPNYSSELNVNALLLGDSALYLCASSLSGIGKTPSYEQYFGPGTRLTVT.